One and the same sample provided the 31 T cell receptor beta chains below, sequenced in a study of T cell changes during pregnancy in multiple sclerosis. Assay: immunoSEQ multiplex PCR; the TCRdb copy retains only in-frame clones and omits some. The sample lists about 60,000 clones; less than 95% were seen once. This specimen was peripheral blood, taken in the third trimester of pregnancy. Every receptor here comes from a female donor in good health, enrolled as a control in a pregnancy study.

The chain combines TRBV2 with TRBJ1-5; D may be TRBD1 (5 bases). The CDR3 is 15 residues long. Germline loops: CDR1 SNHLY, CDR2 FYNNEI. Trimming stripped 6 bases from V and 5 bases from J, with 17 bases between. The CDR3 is CASSRGPQRDQPQHF. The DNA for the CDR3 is TGTGCCAGCAGCCGGGGCCCTCAGCGGGATCAGCCCCAGCATTTT.

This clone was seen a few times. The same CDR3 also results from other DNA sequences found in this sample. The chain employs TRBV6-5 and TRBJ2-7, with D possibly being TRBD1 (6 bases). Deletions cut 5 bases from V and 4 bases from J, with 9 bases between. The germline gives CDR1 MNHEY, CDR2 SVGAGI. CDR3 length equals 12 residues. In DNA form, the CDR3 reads TGTGCCAGCAGTCCCCAGGGGTACGAGCAGTACTTC. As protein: CASSPQGYEQYF.

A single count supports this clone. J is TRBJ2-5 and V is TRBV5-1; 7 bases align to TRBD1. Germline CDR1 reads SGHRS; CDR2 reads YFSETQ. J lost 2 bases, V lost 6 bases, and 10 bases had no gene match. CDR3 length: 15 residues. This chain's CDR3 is CASTQDGTDQETQYF. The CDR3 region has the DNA TGCGCCAGCACCCAGGACGGGACAGATCAAGAGACCCAGTACTTC.

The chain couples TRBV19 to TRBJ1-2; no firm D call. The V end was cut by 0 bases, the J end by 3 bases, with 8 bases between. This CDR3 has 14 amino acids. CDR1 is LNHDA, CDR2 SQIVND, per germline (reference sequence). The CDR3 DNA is TGTGCCAGTAGTATAGAACTAGGGTACTATGGCTACACCTTC. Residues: CASSIELGYYGYTF.

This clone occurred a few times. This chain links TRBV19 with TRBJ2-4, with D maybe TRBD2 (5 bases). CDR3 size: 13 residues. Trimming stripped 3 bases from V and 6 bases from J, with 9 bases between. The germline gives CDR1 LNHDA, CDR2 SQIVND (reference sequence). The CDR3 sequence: CASSIDGGNIQYF. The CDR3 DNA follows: TGTGCCAGTAGTATTGATGGAGGAAACATTCAGTACTTC.

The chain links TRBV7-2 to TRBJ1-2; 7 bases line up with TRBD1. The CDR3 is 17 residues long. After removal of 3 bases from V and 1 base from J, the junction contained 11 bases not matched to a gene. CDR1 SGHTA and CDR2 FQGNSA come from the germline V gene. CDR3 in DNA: TGTGCCAGCAGCTTCGACTTTTTACAGGGGAGTAACTATGGCTACACCTTC. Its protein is CASSFDFLQGSNYGYTF.

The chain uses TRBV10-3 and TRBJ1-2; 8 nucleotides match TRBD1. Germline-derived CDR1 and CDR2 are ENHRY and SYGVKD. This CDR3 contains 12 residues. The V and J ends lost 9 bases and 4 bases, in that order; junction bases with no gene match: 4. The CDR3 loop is CAMETGAYGYTF. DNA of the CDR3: TGTGCCATGGAGACAGGGGCCTATGGCTACACCTTC.

CDR3 DNA sequence: TGTGCCAGCAGTCATCCTATTCCGACAGGGGCGTTTTTT. Translated: CASSHPIPTGAFF. The V call is TRBV7-6, the J call TRBJ1-4; 8 positions agree with TRBD1. CDR3 size: 13 residues. Looked up from germline, CDR1 is SGHVS and CDR2 is FNYEAQ. The V segment lost 6 bases and the J segment 16 bases; nucleotides outside the gene matches: 13. The whole variable domain, filled in from reference TRBV7-6 and TRBJ1-4, reads GAGVSQSPRYKVTKRGQDVALRCDPISGHVSLYWYRQALGQGPEFLTYFNYEAQQDKSGLPNDRFSAERPEGSISTLTIQRTEQRDSAMYRCASSHPIPTGAFFGSGTQLSVL.

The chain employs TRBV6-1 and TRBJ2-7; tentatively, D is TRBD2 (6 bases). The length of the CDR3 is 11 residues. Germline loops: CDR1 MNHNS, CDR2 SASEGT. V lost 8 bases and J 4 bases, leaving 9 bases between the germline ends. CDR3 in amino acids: CASPGSYEQYF. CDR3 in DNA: TGTGCCAGCCCCGGGAGTTACGAGCAGTACTTC.

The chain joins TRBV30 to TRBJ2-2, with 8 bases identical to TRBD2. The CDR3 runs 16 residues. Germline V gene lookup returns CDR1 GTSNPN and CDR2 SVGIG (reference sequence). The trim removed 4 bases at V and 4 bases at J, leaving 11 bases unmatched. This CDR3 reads CAWNPGGGIVTGELFF. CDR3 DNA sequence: TGTGCCTGGAATCCCGGGGGGGGTATAGTCACCGGGGAGCTGTTTTTT.

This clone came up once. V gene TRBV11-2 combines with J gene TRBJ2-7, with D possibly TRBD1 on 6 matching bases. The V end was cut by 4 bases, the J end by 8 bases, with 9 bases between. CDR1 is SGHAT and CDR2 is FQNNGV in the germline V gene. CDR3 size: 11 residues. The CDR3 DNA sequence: TGTGCCAGCAGCTCGGGACAACAGCAGTACTTC. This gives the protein CASSSGQQQYF. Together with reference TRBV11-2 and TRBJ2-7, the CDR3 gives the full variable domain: EAGVAQSPRYKIIEKRQSVAFWCNPISGHATLYWYQQILGQGPKLLIQFQNNGVVDDSQLPKDRFSAERLKGVDSTLKIQPAKLEDSAVYLCASSSGQQQYFGPGTRLTVT.

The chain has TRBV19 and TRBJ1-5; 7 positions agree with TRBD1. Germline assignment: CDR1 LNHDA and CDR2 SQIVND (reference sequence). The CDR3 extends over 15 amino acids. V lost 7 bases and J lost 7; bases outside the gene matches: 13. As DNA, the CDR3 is TGTGCCAGTACCACAAAGGGACAGACCCACCAGCCCCAGCATTTT. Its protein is CASTTKGQTHQPQHF.

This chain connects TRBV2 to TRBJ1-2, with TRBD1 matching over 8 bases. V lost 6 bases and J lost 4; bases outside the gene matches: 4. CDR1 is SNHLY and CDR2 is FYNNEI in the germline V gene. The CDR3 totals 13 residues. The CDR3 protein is CASRGQDIYGYTF. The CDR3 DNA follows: TGTGCCAGCAGGGGACAGGATATCTATGGCTACACCTTC. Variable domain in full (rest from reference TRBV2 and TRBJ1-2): EPEVTQTPSHQVTQMGQEVILRCVPISNHLYFYWYRQILGQKVEFLVSFYNNEISEKSEIFDDQFSVERPDGSNFTLKIRSTKLEDSAMYFCASRGQDIYGYTFGSGTRLTVV.

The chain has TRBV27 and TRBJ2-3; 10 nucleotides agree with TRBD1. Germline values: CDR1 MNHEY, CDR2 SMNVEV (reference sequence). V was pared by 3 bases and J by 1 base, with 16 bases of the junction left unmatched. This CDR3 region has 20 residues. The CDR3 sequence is CASSFTPGTGVLSGTDTQYF. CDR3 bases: TGTGCCAGCAGTTTCACACCCGGGACAGGGGTCCTGTCTGGCACAGATACGCAGTATTTT.

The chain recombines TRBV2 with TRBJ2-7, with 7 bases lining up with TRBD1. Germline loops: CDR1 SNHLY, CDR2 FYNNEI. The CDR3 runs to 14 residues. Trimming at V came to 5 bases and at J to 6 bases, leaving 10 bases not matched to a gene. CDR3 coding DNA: TGTGCCAGCAGTTGGAATGACAGGGTGGGCGAGCAGTACTTC. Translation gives CASSWNDRVGEQYF.

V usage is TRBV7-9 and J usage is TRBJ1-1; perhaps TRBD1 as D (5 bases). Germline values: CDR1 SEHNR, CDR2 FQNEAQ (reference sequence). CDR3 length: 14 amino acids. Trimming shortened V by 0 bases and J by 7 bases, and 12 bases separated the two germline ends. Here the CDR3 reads CASSLAREAFEAFF. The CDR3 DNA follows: TGTGCCAGCAGCTTAGCCAGGGAAGCGTTTGAAGCTTTCTTT.

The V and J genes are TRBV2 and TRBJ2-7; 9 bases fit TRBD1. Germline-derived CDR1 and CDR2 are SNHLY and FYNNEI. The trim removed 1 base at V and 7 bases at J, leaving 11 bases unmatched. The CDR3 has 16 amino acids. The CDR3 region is CASSEGQGQGAREQYF. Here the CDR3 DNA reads TGTGCCAGCAGTGAAGGGCAGGGACAGGGCGCCAGGGAGCAGTACTTC. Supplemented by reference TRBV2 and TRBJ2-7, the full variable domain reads EPEVTQTPSHQVTQMGQEVILRCVPISNHLYFYWYRQILGQKVEFLVSFYNNEISEKSEIFDDQFSVERPDGSNFTLKIRSTKLEDSAMYFCASSEGQGQGAREQYFGPGTRLTVT.

For the CDR3, the DNA is TGTGCCAGCAGACAAACTAGCGGCGAGCAGTTCTTC. It yields the protein CASRQTSGEQFF. J is TRBJ2-1 and V is TRBV6-5, with TRBD2 matching 8 bases. V was pared by 6 bases and J by 10 bases, with 5 bases of the junction left unmatched. This CDR3 spans 12 amino acids. CDR1 is MNHEY and CDR2 is SVGAGI in the germline V gene.

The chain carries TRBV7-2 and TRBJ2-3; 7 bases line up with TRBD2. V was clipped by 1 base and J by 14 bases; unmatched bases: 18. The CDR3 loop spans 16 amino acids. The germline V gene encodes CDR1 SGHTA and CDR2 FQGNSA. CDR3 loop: CASSLVGGGPMVSMYF. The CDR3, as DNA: TGTGCCAGCAGCTTAGTGGGGGGAGGGCCCATGGTCAGCATGTATTTT.

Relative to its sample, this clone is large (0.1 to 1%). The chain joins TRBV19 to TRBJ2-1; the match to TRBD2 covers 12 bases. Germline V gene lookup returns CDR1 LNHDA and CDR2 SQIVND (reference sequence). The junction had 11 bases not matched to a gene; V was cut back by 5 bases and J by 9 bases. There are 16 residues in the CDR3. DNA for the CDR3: TGTGCCAGTAGTGCCGGACTAGCGGGACTCAACGCTGAGCAGTTCTTC. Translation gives CASSAGLAGLNAEQFF. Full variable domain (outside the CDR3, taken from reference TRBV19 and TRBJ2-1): DGGITQSPKYLFRKEGQNVTLSCEQNLNHDAMYWYRQDPGQGLRLIYYSQIVNDFQKGDIAEGYSVSREKKESFPLTVTSAQKNPTAFYLCASSAGLAGLNAEQFFGPGTRLTVL.

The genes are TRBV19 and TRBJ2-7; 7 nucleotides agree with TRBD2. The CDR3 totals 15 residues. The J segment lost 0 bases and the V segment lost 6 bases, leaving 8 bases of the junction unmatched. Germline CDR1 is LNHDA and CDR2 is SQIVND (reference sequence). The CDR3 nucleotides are TGTGCCAGTAGCTCTGGGGGGGGTCGCTCCTACGAGCAGTACTTC. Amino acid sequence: CASSSGGGRSYEQYF. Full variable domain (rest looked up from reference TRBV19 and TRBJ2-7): DGGITQSPKYLFRKEGQNVTLSCEQNLNHDAMYWYRQDPGQGLRLIYYSQIVNDFQKGDIAEGYSVSREKKESFPLTVTSAQKNPTAFYLCASSSGGGRSYEQYFGPGTRLTVT.

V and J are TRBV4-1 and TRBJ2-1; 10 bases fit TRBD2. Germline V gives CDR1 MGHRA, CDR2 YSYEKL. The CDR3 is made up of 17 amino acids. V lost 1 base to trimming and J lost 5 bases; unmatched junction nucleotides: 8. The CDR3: CASSQVSLAGVHNEQFF. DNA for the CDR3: TGCGCCAGCAGCCAAGTCTCCCTAGCGGGGGTCCACAATGAGCAGTTCTTC.

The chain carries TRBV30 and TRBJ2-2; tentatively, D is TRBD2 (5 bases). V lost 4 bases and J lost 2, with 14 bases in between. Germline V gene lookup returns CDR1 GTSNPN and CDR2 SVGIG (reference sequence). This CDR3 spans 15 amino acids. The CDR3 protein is CAWIFSGSNTGELFF. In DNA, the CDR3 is TGTGCCTGGATATTTTCGGGGTCCAACACCGGGGAGCTGTTTTTT.

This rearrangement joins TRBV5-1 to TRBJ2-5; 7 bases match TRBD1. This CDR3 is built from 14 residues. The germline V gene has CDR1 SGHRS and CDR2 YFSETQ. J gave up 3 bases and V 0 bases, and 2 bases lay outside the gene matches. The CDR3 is CASSLVGQKETQYF. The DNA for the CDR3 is TGCGCCAGCAGCTTGGTGGGACAGAAAGAGACCCAGTACTTC.

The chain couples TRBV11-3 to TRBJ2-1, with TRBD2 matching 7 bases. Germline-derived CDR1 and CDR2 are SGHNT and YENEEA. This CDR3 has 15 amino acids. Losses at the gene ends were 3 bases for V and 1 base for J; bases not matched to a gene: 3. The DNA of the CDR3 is TGTGCCAGCAGCTTCACTAGCGATTCCTACAATGAGCAGTTCTTC. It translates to CASSFTSDSYNEQFF.

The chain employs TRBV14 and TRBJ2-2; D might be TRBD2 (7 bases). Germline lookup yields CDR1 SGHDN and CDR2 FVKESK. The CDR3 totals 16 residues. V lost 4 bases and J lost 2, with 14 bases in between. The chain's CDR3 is CASSRGGGFNTGELFF. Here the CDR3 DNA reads TGTGCCAGCAGCCGAGGGGGGGGCTTTAACACCGGGGAGCTGTTTTTT. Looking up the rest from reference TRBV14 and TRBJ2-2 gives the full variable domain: EAGVTQFPSHSVIEKGQTVTLRCDPISGHDNLYWYRRVMGKEIKFLLHFVKESKQDESGMPNNRFLAERTGGTYSTLKVQPAELEDSGVYFCASSRGGGFNTGELFFGEGSRLTVL.

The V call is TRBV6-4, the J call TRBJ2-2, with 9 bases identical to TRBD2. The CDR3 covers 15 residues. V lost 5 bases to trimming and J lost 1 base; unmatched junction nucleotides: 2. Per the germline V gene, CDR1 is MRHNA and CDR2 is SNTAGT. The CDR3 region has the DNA TGTGCCAGCAGTCCGACTAGCGGGAACACCGGGGAGCTGTTTTTT. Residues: CASSPTSGNTGELFF.

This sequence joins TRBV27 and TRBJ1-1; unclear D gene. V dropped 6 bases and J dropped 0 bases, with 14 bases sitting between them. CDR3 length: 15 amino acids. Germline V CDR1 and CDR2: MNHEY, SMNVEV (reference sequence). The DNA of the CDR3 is TGTGCCAGCAGCATCGGGCGGGTCATGAACACTGAAGCTTTCTTT. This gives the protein CASSIGRVMNTEAFF.

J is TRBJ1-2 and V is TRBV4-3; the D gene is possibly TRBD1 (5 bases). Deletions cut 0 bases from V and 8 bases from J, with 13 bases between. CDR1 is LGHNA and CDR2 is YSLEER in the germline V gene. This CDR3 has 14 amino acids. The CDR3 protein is CASSQDGREGGYTF. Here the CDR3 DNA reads TGCGCCAGCAGCCAAGATGGCAGGGAGGGCGGCTACACCTTC.

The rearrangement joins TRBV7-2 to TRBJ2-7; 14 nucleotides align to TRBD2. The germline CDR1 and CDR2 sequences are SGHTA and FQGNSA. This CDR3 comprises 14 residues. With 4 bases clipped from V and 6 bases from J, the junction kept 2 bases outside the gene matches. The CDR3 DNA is TGTGCCAGCAGCTGGGGACTAGCGGGAGCCGAGCAGTACTTC. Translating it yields CASSWGLAGAEQYF.

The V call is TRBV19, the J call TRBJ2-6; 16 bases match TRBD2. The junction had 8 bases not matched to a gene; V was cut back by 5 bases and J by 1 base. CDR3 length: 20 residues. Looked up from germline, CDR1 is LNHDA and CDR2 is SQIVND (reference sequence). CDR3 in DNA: TGTGCCAGTAGTGGGACTAGCGGGAGGGCCGGGGTTTCTGGGGCCAACGTCCTGACTTTC. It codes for CASSGTSGRAGVSGANVLTF.